This passage covers 2 T cell receptor beta chains from one sample sequenced in a study of blood T cell repertoires in COVID-19. Assay: immunoSEQ multiplex PCR; the TCRdb copy retains only in-frame clones and omits some. The repertoire holds around 18,000 clones, with nearly 90% as singletons. The specimen sequenced was peripheral blood. The receptors stem from a man in his 60s with active COVID-19.

V usage is TRBV15 and J usage is TRBJ2-3, with D maybe TRBD1 (6 bases). There are 16 residues in the CDR3. Per the germline V gene, CDR1 is LNHNV and CDR2 is YYDKDF (reference sequence). Trimming removed 0 bases from V and 5 bases from J, with 15 bases in between. Here the CDR3 DNA reads TGTGCCACCAGCAGAGATAGAGGGAGAGGGGGAGATACGCAGTATTTT. It translates to CATSRDRGRGGDTQYF. Drawing the rest from reference TRBV15 and TRBJ2-3, the complete variable domain is DAMVIQNPRYQVTQFGKPVTLSCSQTLNHNVMYWYQQKSSQAPKLLFHYYDKDFNNEADTPDNFQSRRPNTSFCFLDIRSPGLGDTAMYLCATSRDRGRGGDTQYFGPGTRLTVL.

CDR3 in amino acids: CATSATSTRTGNEKLFF. In nucleotides, the CDR3 is TGTGCCACCAGCGCCACATCTACCCGGACAGGAAATGAAAAACTGTTTTTT. The chain joins TRBV24-1 to TRBJ1-4; the match to TRBD1 covers 7 bases. From germline, CDR1 is KGHDR and CDR2 SFDVKD. J gave up 5 bases and V 7 bases, and 15 bases lay outside the gene matches. CDR3 length: 17 amino acids.